This TCR beta chain was recorded in a study of blood T cell repertoires in COVID-19. Across the study: Both acute and convalescent COVID-19 samples were obtained from the United States, Italy and Spain. Sources were T cells, B-cell-depleted T cells, or PBMCs; the material itself was cDNA or gDNA.

As handled by the study authors: Estimation of nucleated cell counts relied on the amplification of reference gene primers. Method: immunoSEQ multiplex PCR; TCRdb's copy keeps in-frame clones and lacks some. The D gene and trimming were derived from the DNA, and the V and J assignments and clone size from that table. This table has 130,000 or so clones, 88% appearing once. This TCR came from a man between 65 and 79 years old with active COVID-19. The sample was peripheral blood.

Here the CDR3 DNA reads TGTGCCAGCAGTGAAGCGTATGGACTACCAACGCGCAGCTCCTACAATGAGCAGTTCTTC. Translated: CASSEAYGLPTRSSYNEQFF. The rearrangement links TRBV6-1 to TRBJ2-1, with D tentatively TRBD2 (6 bases). From germline, CDR1 is MNHNS and CDR2 SASEGT. V shed 0 bases and J shed 0 bases, with 21 bases lying between them. The CDR3 sequence is 20 residues long.